This T cell receptor (beta chain) is drawn from a study of blood T cell repertoires in COVID-19. This clone was found once. TCRdb keeps only in-frame clones here, not all; method: immunoSEQ multiplex PCR. The table shows about 300,000 clones, with approximately 90% occurring only once. The CDR3 totals 15 residues. Trimming at V came to 1 base and at J to 2 bases, leaving 4 bases not matched to a gene. Germline assignment: CDR1 GTSNPN and CDR2 SVGIG (reference sequence). Sequenced: PBMCs or T cells enriched from blood (not recorded which). The sequence was obtained from a woman aged 25-40 years who had recovered from COVID-19. This rearrangement joins TRBV30 to TRBJ2-3; TRBD2 matches 9 bases. The CDR3 nucleotides are TGTGCCTGGAGTGCGACTAGCGGTCTCACAGATACGCAGTATTTT. The encoded protein is CAWSATSGLTDTQYF. Combining the CDR3 with reference TRBV30 and TRBJ2-3 gives the whole variable domain SQTIHQWPATLVQPVGSPLSLECTVEGTSNPNLYWYRQAAGRGLQLLFYSVGIGQISSEVPQNLSASRPQDRQFILSSKKLLLSDSGFYLCAWSATSGLTDTQYFGPGTRLTVL.